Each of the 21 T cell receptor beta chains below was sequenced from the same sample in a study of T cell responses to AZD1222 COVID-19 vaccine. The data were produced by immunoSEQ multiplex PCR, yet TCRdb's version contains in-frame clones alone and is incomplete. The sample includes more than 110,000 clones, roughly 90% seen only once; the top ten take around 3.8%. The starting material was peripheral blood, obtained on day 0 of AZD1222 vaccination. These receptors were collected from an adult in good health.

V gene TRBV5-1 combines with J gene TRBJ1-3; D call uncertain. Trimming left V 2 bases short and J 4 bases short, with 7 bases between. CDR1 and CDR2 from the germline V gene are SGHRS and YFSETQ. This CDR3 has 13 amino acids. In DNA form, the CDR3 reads TGCGCCAGCAGCTTAGCAATCGGAAACACCATATATTTT. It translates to CASSLAIGNTIYF.

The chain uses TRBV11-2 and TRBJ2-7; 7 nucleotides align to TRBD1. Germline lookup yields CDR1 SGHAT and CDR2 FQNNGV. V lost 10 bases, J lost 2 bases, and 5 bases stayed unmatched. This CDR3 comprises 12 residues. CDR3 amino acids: CAIEGATYEQYF. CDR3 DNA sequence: TGTGCCATAGAGGGGGCTACCTACGAGCAGTACTTC.

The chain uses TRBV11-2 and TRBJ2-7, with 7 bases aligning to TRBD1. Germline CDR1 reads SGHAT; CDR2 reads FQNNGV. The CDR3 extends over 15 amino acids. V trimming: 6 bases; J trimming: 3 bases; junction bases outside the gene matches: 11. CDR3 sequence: CASSINPGQSYEQYF. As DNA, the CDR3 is TGTGCCAGCAGTATTAATCCGGGACAGAGCTACGAGCAGTACTTC.

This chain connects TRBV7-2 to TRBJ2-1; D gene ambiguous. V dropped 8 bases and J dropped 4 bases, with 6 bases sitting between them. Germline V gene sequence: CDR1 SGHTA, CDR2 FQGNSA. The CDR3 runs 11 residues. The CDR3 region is CASGLYNEQFF. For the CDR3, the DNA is TGTGCCAGCGGGCTGTACAATGAGCAGTTCTTC.

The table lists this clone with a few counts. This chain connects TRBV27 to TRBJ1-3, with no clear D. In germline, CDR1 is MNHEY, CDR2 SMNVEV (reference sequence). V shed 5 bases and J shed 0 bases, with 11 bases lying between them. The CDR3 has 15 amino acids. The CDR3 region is CASSTSGSSGNTIYF. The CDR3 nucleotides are TGTGCCAGCAGTACCTCGGGGAGCTCTGGAAACACCATATATTTT.

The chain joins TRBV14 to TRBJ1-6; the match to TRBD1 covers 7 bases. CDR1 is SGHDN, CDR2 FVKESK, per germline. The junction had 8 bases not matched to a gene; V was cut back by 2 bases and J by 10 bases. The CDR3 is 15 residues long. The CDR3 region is CASSQRTGFGSPLHF. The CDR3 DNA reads TGTGCCAGCAGCCAACGGACAGGCTTCGGATCACCCCTCCACTTT. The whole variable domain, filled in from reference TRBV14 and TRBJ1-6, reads EAGVTQFPSHSVIEKGQTVTLRCDPISGHDNLYWYRRVMGKEIKFLLHFVKESKQDESGMPNNRFLAERTGGTYSTLKVQPAELEDSGVYFCASSQRTGFGSPLHFGNGTRLTVT.

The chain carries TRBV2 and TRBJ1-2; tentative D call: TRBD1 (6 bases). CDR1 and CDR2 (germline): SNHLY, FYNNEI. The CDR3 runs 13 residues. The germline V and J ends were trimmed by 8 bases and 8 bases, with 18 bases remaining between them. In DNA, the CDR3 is TGTGCCAGCCATAGGGGGTTAATTAGCGGCTACACCTTC. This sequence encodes CASHRGLISGYTF.

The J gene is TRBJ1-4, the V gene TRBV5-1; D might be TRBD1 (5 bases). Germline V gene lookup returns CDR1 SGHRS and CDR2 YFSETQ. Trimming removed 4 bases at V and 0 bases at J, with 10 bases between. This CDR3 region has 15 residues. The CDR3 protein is CASSDSIPTNEKLFF. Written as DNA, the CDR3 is TGCGCCAGCAGCGACAGCATACCAACTAATGAAAAACTGTTTTTT.

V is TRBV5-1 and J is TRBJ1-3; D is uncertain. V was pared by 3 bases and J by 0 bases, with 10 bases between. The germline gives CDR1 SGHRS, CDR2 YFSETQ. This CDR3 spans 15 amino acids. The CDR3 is CASSYALGSGNTIYF. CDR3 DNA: TGCGCCAGCAGCTACGCACTGGGCTCTGGAAACACCATATATTTT.

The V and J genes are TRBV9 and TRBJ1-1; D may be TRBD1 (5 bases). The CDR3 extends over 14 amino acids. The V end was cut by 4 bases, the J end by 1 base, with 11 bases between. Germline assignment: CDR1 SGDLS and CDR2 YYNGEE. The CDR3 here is CASSSPDRNTEAFF. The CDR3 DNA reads TGTGCCAGCAGCTCCCCCGACAGGAACACTGAAGCTTTCTTT.

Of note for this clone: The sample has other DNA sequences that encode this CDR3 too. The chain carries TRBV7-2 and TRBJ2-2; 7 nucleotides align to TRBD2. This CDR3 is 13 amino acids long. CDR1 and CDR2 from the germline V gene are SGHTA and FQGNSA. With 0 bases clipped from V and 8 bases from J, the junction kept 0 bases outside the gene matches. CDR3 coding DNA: TGTGCCAGCAGCTTAGCGGGAGGGGGGGAGCTGTTTTTT. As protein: CASSLAGGGELFF.

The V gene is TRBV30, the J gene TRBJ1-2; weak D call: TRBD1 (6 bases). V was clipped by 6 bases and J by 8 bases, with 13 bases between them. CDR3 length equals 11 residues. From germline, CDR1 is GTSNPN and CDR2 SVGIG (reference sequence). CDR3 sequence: CACHRDGGYTF. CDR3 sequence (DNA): TGTGCCTGCCACAGGGATGGAGGCTACACCTTC.

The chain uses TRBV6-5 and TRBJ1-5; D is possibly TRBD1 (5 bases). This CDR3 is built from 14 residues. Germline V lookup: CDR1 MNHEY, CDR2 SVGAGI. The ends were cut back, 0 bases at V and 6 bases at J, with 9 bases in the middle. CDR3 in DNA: TGTGCCAGCAGTTACTCTGGGGGGGTTCAGCCCCAGCATTTT. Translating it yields CASSYSGGVQPQHF.

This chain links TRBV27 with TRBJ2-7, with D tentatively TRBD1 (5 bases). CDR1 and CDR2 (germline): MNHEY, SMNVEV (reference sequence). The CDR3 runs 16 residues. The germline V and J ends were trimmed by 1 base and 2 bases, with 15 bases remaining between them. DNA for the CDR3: TGTGCCAGCAGTTTATTAAGGGCCGAAGGGGCCTACGAGCAGTACTTC. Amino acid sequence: CASSLLRAEGAYEQYF.

The DNA of the CDR3 is TGTGCCAGCAGCTTAGGAGTGTCCAGGGGCTACGAGCAGTACTTC. As protein: CASSLGVSRGYEQYF. The rearrangement uses TRBV7-2 and TRBJ2-7, with D possibly matching TRBD1 (6 bases). CDR1 and CDR2 (germline): SGHTA, FQGNSA. V was trimmed by 1 base and J by 3 bases, leaving 13 bases between them. The CDR3 contains 15 residues.

The CDR3 DNA reads TGTGCCAGCAGTGTGGAGACTTACACTGAAGCTTTCTTT. Amino acid sequence: CASSVETYTEAFF. This chain uses TRBV2 with TRBJ1-1; no definite D call. Per germline, CDR1 SNHLY and CDR2 FYNNEI. This CDR3 has 13 amino acids. Trimming pared 4 bases from V and 3 bases from J, leaving 9 bases between.

In DNA form, the CDR3 reads TGTGCCAGCAGCATGGGACAGCCCTACGAGCAGTACTTC. Protein sequence: CASSMGQPYEQYF. The chain uses TRBV12-3 or TRBV12-4 and TRBJ2-7, with 7 bases identical to TRBD1. V trimming: 6 bases; J trimming: 2 bases; junction bases outside the gene matches: 4. There are 13 residues in the CDR3.

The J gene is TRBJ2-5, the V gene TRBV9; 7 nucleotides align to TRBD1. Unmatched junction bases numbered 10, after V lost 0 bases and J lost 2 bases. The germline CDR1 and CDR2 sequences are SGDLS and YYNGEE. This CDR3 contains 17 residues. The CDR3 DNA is TGTGCCAGCAGCGTAGGTACGACAGGGAAGACTCAAGAGACCCAGTACTTC. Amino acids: CASSVGTTGKTQETQYF.

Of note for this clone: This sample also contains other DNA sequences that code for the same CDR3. CDR3: CASSLSQPQHF. The CDR3 nucleotides are TGTGCCAGCAGTTTATCTCAGCCCCAGCATTTT. The gene calls are TRBV12-3 or TRBV12-4 and TRBJ1-5; D gene uncertain. Trimming took 2 bases from V and 6 from J, leaving 2 bases between them. The CDR3 is made up of 11 amino acids.

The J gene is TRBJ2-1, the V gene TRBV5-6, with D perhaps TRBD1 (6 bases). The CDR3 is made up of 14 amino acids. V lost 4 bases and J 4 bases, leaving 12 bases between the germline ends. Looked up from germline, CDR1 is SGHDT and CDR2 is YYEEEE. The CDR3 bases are TGTGCCAGCAGCATTCTACAGGGTTACAATGAGCAGTTCTTC. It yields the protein CASSILQGYNEQFF.

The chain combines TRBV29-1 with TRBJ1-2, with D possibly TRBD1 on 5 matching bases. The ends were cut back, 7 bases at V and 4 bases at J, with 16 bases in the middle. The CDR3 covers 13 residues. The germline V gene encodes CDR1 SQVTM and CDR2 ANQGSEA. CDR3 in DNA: TGCAGCGCTGGGGACTCCTCTTCCTATGGCTACACCTTC. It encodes CSAGDSSSYGYTF.